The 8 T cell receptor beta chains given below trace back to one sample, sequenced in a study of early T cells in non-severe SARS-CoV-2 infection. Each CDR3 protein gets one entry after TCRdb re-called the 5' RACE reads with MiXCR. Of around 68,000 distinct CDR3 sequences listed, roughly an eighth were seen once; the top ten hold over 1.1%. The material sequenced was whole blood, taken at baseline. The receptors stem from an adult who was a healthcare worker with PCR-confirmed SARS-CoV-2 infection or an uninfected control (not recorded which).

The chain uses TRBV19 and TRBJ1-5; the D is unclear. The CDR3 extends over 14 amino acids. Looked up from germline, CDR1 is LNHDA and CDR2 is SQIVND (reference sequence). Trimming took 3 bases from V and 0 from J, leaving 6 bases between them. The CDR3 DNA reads TGTGCCAGTAGTATCGGGGTTAGCAATCAGCCCCAGCATTTT. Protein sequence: CASSIGVSNQPQHF.

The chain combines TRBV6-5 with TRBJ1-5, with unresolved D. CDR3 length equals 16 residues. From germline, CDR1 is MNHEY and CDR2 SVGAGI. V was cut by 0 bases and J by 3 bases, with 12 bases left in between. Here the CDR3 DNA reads TGTGCCAGCAGTTACTCAAGGGAACTAGCCAATCAGCCCCAGCATTTT. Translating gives CASSYSRELANQPQHF.

CDR3 DNA sequence: TGTGCCAGTAGTATGGTCGCGGGGTCCACAGATACGCAGTATTTT. Translation: CASSMVAGSTDTQYF. The chain carries TRBV19 and TRBJ2-3, with a tentative D call TRBD2 (6 bases). CDR3 length: 15 amino acids. Germline CDR1 reads LNHDA; CDR2 reads SQIVND (reference sequence). The ends were cut back, 3 bases at V and 2 bases at J, with 12 bases in the middle.

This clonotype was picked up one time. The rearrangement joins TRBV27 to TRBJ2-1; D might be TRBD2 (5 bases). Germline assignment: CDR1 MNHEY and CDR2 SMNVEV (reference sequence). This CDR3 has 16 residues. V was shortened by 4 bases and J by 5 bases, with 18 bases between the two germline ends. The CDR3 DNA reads TGTGCCAGCAGTTACCTTTCCCCCCGGGAACACAATGAGCAGTTCTTC. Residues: CASSYLSPREHNEQFF.

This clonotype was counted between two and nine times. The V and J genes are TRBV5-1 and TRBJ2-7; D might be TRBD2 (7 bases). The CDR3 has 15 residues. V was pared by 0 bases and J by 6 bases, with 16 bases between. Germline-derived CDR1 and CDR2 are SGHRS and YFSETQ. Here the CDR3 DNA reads TGCGCCAGCAGCTTGGAGGGTCGGGGGGCCAGCGAGCAGTACTTC. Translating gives CASSLEGRGASEQYF.

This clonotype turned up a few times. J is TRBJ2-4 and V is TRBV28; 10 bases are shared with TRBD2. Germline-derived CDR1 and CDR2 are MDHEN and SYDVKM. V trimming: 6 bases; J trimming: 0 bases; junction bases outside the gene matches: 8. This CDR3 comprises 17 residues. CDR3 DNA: TGTGCCAGCAGCAGGAGCGGGAGGGGATTAGCCAAAAACATTCAGTACTTC. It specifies CASSRSGRGLAKNIQYF.

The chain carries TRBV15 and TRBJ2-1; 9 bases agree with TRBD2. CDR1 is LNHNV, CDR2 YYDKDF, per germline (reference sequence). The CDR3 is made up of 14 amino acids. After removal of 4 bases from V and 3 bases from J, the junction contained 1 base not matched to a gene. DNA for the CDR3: TGTGCCACCAGCATTAGCGGGAGCTACAATGAGCAGTTCTTC. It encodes CATSISGSYNEQFF. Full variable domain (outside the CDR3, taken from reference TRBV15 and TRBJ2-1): DAMVIQNPRYQVTQFGKPVTLSCSQTLNHNVMYWYQQKSSQAPKLLFHYYDKDFNNEADTPDNFQSRRPNTSFCFLDIRSPGLGDTAMYLCATSISGSYNEQFFGPGTRLTVL.

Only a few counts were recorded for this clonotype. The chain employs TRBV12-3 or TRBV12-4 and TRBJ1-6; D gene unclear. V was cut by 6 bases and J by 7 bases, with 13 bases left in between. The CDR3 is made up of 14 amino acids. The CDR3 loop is CASSRGPGNSPLHF. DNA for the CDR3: TGTGCCAGCAGCCGAGGACCGGGGAATTCACCCCTCCACTTT.